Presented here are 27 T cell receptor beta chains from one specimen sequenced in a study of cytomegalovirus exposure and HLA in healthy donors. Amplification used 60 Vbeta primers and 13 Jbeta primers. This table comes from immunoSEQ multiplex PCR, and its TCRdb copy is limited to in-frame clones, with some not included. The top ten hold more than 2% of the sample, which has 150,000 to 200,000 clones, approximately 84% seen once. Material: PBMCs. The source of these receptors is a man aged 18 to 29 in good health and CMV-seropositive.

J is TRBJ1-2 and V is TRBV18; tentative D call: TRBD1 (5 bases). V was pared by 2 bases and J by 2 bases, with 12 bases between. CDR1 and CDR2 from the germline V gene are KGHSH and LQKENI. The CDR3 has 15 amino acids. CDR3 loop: CASSPNLGGNYGYTF. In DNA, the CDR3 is TGTGCCAGCTCACCAAACCTGGGGGGGAACTATGGCTACACCTTC.

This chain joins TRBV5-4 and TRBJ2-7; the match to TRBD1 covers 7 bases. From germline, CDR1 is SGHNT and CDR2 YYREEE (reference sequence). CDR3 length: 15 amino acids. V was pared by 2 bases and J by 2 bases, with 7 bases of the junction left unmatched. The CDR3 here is CASSFDRTGTYEQYF. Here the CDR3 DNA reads TGTGCCAGCAGCTTCGATCGGACAGGCACCTACGAGCAGTACTTC.

For the CDR3, the DNA is TGTGCCTGGAACTTGGAGACAGGGGCAATTGAGCAGTTCTTC. It codes for CAWNLETGAIEQFF. The gene calls are TRBV30 and TRBJ2-1; 8 bases are a match to TRBD1. CDR3 size: 14 residues. Germline trimming cut 4 bases from V and 9 bases from J; bases unmatched to any gene: 11. CDR1 is GTSNPN, CDR2 SVGIG, per germline (reference sequence). Complete variable domain (other parts from reference TRBV30 and TRBJ2-1): SQTIHQWPATLVQPVGSPLSLECTVEGTSNPNLYWYRQAAGRGLQLLFYSVGIGQISSEVPQNLSASRPQDRQFILSSKKLLLSDSGFYLCAWNLETGAIEQFFGPGTRLTVL.

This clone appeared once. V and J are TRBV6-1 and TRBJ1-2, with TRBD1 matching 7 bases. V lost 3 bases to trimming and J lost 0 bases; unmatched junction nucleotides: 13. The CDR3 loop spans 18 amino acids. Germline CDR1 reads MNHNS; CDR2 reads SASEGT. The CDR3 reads CASSDYSGQLKANYGYTF. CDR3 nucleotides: TGTGCCAGCAGTGATTACTCGGGACAGCTTAAAGCTAACTATGGCTACACCTTC.

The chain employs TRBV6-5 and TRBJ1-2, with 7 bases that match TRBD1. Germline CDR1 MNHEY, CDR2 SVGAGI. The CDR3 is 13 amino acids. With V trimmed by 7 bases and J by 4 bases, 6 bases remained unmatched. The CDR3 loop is CASIGGGGYGYTF. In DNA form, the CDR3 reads TGTGCCAGCATCGGAGGGGGCGGCTATGGCTACACCTTC.

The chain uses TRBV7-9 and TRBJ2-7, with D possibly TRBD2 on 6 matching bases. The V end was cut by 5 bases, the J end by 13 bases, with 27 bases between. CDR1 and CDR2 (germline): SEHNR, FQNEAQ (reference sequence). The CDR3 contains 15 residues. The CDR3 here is CASSPPGTGVSRDYF. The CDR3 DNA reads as TGTGCCAGCAGCCCACCCGGGACGGGGGTTTCAAGGGATTACTTC.

CDR3 DNA: TGTGCCAGCAGTGAATACCCCCCACAGGGGGCTATGAACACTGAAGCTTTCTTT. As protein: CASSEYPPQGAMNTEAFF. V is TRBV6-1 and J is TRBJ1-1; 9 nucleotides align to TRBD1. The CDR3 loop spans 18 amino acids. Trimming took 2 bases from V and 0 from J; bases not matched to a gene: 10. Germline values: CDR1 MNHNS, CDR2 SASEGT.

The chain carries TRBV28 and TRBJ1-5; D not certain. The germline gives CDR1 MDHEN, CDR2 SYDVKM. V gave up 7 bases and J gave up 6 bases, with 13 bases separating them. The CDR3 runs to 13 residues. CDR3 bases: TGTGCCAGCAATCGAGGGCTTGGTCAGCCCCAGCATTTT. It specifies CASNRGLGQPQHF.

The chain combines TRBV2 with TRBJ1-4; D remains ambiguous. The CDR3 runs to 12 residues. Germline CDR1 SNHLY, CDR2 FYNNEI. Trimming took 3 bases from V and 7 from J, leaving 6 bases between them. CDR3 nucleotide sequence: TGTGCCAGCAGTGAGCCGGTTGAAAAACTGTTTTTT. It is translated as CASSEPVEKLFF. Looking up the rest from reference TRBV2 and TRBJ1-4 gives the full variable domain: EPEVTQTPSHQVTQMGQEVILRCVPISNHLYFYWYRQILGQKVEFLVSFYNNEISEKSEIFDDQFSVERPDGSNFTLKIRSTKLEDSAMYFCASSEPVEKLFFGSGTQLSVL.

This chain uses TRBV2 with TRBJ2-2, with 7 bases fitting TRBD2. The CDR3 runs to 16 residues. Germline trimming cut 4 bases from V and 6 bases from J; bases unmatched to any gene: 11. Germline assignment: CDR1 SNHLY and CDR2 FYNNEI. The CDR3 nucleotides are TGTGCCAGCAGTGTGACTAGCCCGTACGCGGCCGGGGAGCTGTTTTTT. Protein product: CASSVTSPYAAGELFF.

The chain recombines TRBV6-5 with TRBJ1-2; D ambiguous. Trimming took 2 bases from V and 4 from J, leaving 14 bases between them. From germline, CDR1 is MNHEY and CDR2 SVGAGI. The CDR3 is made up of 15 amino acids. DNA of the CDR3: TGTGCCAGCAGTTACAAGCAGGAGGGTGGCTATGGCTACACCTTC. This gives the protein CASSYKQEGGYGYTF.

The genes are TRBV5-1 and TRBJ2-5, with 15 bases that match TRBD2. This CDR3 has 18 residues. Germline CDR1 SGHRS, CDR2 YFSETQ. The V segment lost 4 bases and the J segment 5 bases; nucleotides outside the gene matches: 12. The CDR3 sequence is CASSAGTSGGPGGETQYF. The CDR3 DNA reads TGCGCCAGCAGCGCCGGGACTAGCGGGGGGCCCGGTGGTGAGACCCAGTACTTC. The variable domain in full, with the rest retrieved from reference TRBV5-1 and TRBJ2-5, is KAGVTQTPRYLIKTRGQQVTLSCSPISGHRSVSWYQQTPGQGLQFLFEYFSETQRNKGNFPGRFSGRQFSNSRSEMNVSTLELGDSALYLCASSAGTSGGPGGETQYFGPGTRLLVL.

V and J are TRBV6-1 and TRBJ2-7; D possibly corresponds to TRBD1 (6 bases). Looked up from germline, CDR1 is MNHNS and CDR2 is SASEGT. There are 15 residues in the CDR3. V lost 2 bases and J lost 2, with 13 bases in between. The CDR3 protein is CASSEIAGEAYEQYF. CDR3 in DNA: TGTGCCAGCAGTGAAATCGCAGGGGAAGCCTACGAGCAGTACTTC.

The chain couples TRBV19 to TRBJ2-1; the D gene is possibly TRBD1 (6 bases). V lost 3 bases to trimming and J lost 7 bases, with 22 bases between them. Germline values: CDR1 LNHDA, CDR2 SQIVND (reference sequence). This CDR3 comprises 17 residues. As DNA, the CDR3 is TGTGCCAGTAGTATTTCAGCGTCCCGACTGAGGGGGAATGAGCAGTTCTTC. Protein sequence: CASSISASRLRGNEQFF.

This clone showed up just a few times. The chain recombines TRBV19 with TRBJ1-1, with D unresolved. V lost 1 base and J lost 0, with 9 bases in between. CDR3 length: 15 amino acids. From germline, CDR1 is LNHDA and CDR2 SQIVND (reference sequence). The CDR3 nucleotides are TGTGCCAGTAGTATAGTTTGGGCCGTGAACACTGAAGCTTTCTTT. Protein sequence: CASSIVWAVNTEAFF. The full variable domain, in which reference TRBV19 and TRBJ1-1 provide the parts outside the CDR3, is DGGITQSPKYLFRKEGQNVTLSCEQNLNHDAMYWYRQDPGQGLRLIYYSQIVNDFQKGDIAEGYSVSREKKESFPLTVTSAQKNPTAFYLCASSIVWAVNTEAFFGQGTRLTVV.

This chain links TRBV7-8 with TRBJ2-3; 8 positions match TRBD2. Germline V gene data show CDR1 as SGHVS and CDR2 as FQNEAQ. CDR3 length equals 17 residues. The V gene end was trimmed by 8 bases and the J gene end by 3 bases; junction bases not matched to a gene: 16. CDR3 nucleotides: TGTGCCAGCGAAGACGGGAGGGCTAAGGTTGGGACAGATACGCAGTATTTT. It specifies CASEDGRAKVGTDTQYF.

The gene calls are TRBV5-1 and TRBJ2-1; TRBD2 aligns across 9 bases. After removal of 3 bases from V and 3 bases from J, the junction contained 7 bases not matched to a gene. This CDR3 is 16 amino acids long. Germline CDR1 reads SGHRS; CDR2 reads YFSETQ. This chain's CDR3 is CASSSVTSGGYNEQFF. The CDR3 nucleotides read TGCGCCAGCAGCTCCGTGACTAGCGGAGGCTACAATGAGCAGTTCTTC. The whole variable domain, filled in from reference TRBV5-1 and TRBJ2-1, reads KAGVTQTPRYLIKTRGQQVTLSCSPISGHRSVSWYQQTPGQGLQFLFEYFSETQRNKGNFPGRFSGRQFSNSRSEMNVSTLELGDSALYLCASSSVTSGGYNEQFFGPGTRLTVL.

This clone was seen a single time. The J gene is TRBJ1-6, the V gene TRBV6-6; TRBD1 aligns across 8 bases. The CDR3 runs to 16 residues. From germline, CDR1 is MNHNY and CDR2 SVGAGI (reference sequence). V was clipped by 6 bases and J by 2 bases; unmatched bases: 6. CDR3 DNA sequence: TGTGCCAGCAGATCGTTACAGGGGGCCTATAATTCACCCCTCCACTTT. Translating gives CASRSLQGAYNSPLHF.

The CDR3 DNA sequence: TGTGCCAGCAGCTTGACGGGGGGCCAAGAGACCCAGTACTTC. It codes for CASSLTGGQETQYF. The V and J genes are TRBV7-2 and TRBJ2-5; 7 nucleotides align to TRBD2. V lost 3 bases and J lost 1; bases outside the gene matches: 2. This CDR3 is built from 14 residues. Germline V gene sequence: CDR1 SGHTA, CDR2 FQGNSA.

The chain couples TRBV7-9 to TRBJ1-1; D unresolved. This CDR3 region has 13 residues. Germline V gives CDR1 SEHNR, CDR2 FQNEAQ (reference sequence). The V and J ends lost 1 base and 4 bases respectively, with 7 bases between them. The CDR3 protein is CASSLGGSTEAFF. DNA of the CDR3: TGTGCCAGCAGCTTAGGAGGATCCACTGAAGCTTTCTTT.

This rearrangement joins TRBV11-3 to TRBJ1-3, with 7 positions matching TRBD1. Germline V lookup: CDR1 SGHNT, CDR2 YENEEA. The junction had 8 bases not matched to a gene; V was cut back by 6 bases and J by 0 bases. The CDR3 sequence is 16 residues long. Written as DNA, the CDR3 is TGTGCCAGCAGACCAGGGGGGACGGCCTCTGGAAACACCATATATTTT. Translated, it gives CASRPGGTASGNTIYF.

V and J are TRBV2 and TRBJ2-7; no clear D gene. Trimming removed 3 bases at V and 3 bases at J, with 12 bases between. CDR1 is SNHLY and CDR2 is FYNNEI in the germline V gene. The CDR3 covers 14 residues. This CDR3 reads CASSEGGHIYEQYF. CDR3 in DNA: TGTGCCAGCAGTGAGGGTGGGCACATCTACGAGCAGTACTTC.

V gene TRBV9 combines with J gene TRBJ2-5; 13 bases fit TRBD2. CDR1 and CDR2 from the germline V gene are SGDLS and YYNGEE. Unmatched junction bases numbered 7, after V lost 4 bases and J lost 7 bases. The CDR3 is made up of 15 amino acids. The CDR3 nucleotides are TGTGCCAGCAGCACTAGCGGGGGGGCCCCGGGGACCCAGTACTTC. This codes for CASSTSGGAPGTQYF. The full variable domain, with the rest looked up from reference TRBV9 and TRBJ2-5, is DSGVTQTPKHLITATGQRVTLRCSPRSGDLSVYWYQQSLDQGLQFLIQYYNGEERAKGNILERFSAQQFPDLHSELNLSSLELGDSALYFCASSTSGGAPGTQYFGPGTRLLVL.

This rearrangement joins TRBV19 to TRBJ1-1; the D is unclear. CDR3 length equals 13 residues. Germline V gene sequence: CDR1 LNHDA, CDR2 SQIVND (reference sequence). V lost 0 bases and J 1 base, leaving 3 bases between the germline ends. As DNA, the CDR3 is TGTGCCAGTAGTATAGACGGGAACACTGAAGCTTTCTTT. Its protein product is CASSIDGNTEAFF. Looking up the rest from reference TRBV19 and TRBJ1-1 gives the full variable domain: DGGITQSPKYLFRKEGQNVTLSCEQNLNHDAMYWYRQDPGQGLRLIYYSQIVNDFQKGDIAEGYSVSREKKESFPLTVTSAQKNPTAFYLCASSIDGNTEAFFGQGTRLTVV.

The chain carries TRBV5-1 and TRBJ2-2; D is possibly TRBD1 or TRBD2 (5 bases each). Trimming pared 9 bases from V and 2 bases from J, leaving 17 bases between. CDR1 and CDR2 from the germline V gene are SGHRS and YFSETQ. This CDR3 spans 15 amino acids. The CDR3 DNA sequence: TGCGCCACCAGGGAGCCCGGAATAAACACCGGGGAGCTGTTTTTT. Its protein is CATREPGINTGELFF.

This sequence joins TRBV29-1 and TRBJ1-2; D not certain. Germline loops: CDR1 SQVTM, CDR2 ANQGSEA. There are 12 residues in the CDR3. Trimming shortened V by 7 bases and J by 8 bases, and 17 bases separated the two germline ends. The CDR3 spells CSATRGSEGYTF. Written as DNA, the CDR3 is TGCAGCGCCACGCGAGGTTCCGAGGGCTACACCTTC.

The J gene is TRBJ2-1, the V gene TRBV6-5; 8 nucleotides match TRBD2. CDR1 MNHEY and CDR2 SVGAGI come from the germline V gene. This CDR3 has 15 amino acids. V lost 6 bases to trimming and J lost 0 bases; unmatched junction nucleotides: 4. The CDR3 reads CASSLAGPSYNEQFF. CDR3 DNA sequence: TGTGCCAGCAGCCTAGCGGGTCCCTCCTACAATGAGCAGTTCTTC.